This T cell receptor beta chain was documented in a study of shared clonotypes between healthy human individuals. As regards this clone: No antigen is known for it.

Findings of the study overall: The sole specimen, blood, was sampled, and tissue repertoires likely differ. Non-shared clonotypes had lower generation probabilities than clonotypes shared by all four sorted-subset donors.

Produced via immunoSEQ multiplex PCR; TCRdb's table is partial and in-frame only. The sample includes over 700,000 clones, roughly 72% seen only once; the top ten take under 2%. Trimming removed 3 bases at V and 5 bases at J, with 10 bases between. The CDR3 length is 13 residues. CDR1 and CDR2 (germline): MGHDK, SYGVNS. Input material: memory CD4+ T cells sorted from blood. Subset in this sample: CD45RA-negative fraction. The receptor was isolated from a woman aged 30 to 39 in good health. The chain is built from TRBV25-1 and TRBJ1-2; D is undetermined. The CDR3 protein is CASSEDGGYGYTF. CDR3 sequence (DNA): TGTGCCAGCAGTGAGGACGGCGGGTATGGCTACACCTTC.